The rows below give T cell receptor beta chains drawn from one sample of a study of CD8+ T cells in alopecia areata. Libraries were prepared by immunoSEQ multiplex PCR; TCRdb keeps only in-frame clonotypes and omits some of them. The sample lists 150,000 to 200,000 clones, 50% to 60% occurring once. The sequences come from CD4+ T cells sorted from blood, collected at week 0. The receptors were gathered from a human donor with alopecia areata. CDR3s include the opening cysteine and the closing phenylalanine or tryptophan. D genes are given only for firm matches. Not every row has a clone size; where given, it reads once, few, many or a size class.

j_gene: TRBJ1-1
abundance: .
d_gene: .
v_gene: TRBV20-1
CDR3nt: TGCAGTGCTAAAGACAGCACTGAAGCTTTCTTT
CDR3aa: CSAKDSTEAFF

j_gene: TRBJ2-5
abundance: .
d_gene: .
v_gene: TRBV5-1
CDR3nt: TGCGCCAGCAGCTTTATGGGGATCGGGGAGACCCAGTACTTC
CDR3aa: CASSFMGIGETQYF

j_gene: TRBJ1-6
abundance: .
d_gene: TRBD1
v_gene: TRBV6-4
CDR3nt: TGTGCCAGCAGTAGGGACAGGAATTCACCCCTCCACTTT
CDR3aa: CASSRDRNSPLHF

j_gene: TRBJ2-3
abundance: .
d_gene: TRBD2
v_gene: TRBV29-1
CDR3nt: TGCAGCGTTGGGGGGGGGACTAGCGGACCCACAGATACGCAGTATTTT
CDR3aa: CSVGGGTSGPTDTQYF

j_gene: TRBJ2-7
abundance: few
d_gene: TRBD2
v_gene: TRBV4-1
CDR3nt: TGCGCCAGCAGCGAACCGGGACTAGCAGGGAGGTACGAGCAGTACTTC
CDR3aa: CASSEPGLAGRYEQYF

j_gene: TRBJ1-3
abundance: few
d_gene: .
v_gene: TRBV30
CDR3nt: TGTGCCTGGAGTGTACGGCAGGCCTCTGGAAACACCATATATTTT
CDR3aa: CAWSVRQASGNTIYF

j_gene: TRBJ2-7
abundance: .
d_gene: TRBD1
v_gene: TRBV4-1
CDR3nt: TGCGCCAGCAGCCCACGACCGGACAGGGGGCTAGATTTTGGCTACGAGCAGTACTTC
CDR3aa: CASSPRPDRGLDFGYEQYF

j_gene: TRBJ2-1
abundance: .
d_gene: TRBD2
v_gene: TRBV29-1
CDR3nt: TGCAGCGCACGGGAGGCCTACAATGAGCAGTTCTTC
CDR3aa: CSAREAYNEQFF

j_gene: TRBJ2-3
abundance: many
d_gene: .
v_gene: TRBV10-2
CDR3nt: TGCGCCAGCAGTGAGTTGATGGGGGCTACAGATACGCAGTATTTT
CDR3aa: CASSELMGATDTQYF

j_gene: TRBJ2-7
abundance: .
d_gene: .
v_gene: TRBV5-1
CDR3nt: TGCGCCAGCAGCTTTGAGGACAGAGCCTACGAGCAGTACTTC
CDR3aa: CASSFEDRAYEQYF

j_gene: TRBJ2-2
abundance: .
d_gene: .
v_gene: TRBV7-2
CDR3nt: TGTGCCAGCAGCTCCGGACCCTCGAACACCGGGGAGCTGTTTTTT
CDR3aa: CASSSGPSNTGELFF

j_gene: TRBJ2-2
abundance: .
d_gene: .
v_gene: TRBV10-2
CDR3nt: TGCGCCAGCAGTGAGACCGGGGAGCTGTTTTTT
CDR3aa: CASSETGELFF

j_gene: TRBJ1-1
abundance: .
d_gene: .
v_gene: TRBV29-1
CDR3nt: TGCAGCGTTGAAGTGGGGGCGGGGAACACTGAAGCTTTCTTT
CDR3aa: CSVEVGAGNTEAFF

j_gene: TRBJ1-1
abundance: few
d_gene: .
v_gene: TRBV29-1
CDR3nt: TGCAGCGTTGTACAGGGTGGCACTGAAGCTTTCTTT
CDR3aa: CSVVQGGTEAFF

j_gene: TRBJ1-1
abundance: .
d_gene: .
v_gene: TRBV11-2
CDR3nt: TGTGCCAGCAGCTTAGTACCCGGGAACACTGAAGCTTTCTTT
CDR3aa: CASSLVPGNTEAFF

j_gene: TRBJ1-5
abundance: .
d_gene: .
v_gene: TRBV29-1
CDR3nt: TGCAGCGTGAGCGGGGTAGGCAATCAGCCCCAGCATTTT
CDR3aa: CSVSGVGNQPQHF

j_gene: TRBJ2-1
abundance: few
d_gene: .
v_gene: TRBV30
CDR3nt: TGTGCCTGGAGTCAGGTCAATGAGCAGTTCTTC
CDR3aa: CAWSQVNEQFF

j_gene: TRBJ1-1
abundance: few
d_gene: TRBD1
v_gene: TRBV29-1
CDR3nt: TGCAGCGTTGGGGACAGGGGATTTACTGAAGCTTTCTTT
CDR3aa: CSVGDRGFTEAFF

j_gene: TRBJ2-5
abundance: once
d_gene: TRBD1
v_gene: TRBV4-1
CDR3nt: TGCGCCAGCAGGGACAGGGATCCAGGGGAGACCCAGTACTTC
CDR3aa: CASRDRDPGETQYF

j_gene: TRBJ1-2
abundance: .
d_gene: .
v_gene: TRBV10-3
CDR3nt: TGTGCCATCGGGCAGTTGTTGGTTGGCTACACCTTC
CDR3aa: CAIGQLLVGYTF

j_gene: TRBJ2-7
abundance: .
d_gene: TRBD2
v_gene: TRBV5-6
CDR3nt: TGTGCCAGCAGCACAGTTGACGGGACTAGGGCCTACGAGCAGTACTTC
CDR3aa: CASSTVDGTRAYEQYF

j_gene: TRBJ1-4
abundance: few
d_gene: .
v_gene: TRBV29-1
CDR3nt: TGCAGCGTTGAAGTTGGAGGCAGGGCTCCTGAAAAACTGTTTTTT
CDR3aa: CSVEVGGRAPEKLFF

j_gene: TRBJ2-6
abundance: .
d_gene: TRBD2
v_gene: TRBV7-2
CDR3nt: TGTGCCAGCAGCTCTAGCGGGGGGGCCAGGTCTGGGGCCAACGTCCTGACTTTC
CDR3aa: CASSSSGGARSGANVLTF

j_gene: TRBJ1-5
abundance: .
d_gene: TRBD1
v_gene: TRBV30
CDR3nt: TGTGCCTGGATCCAGGGGGACAGCTACAATCAGCCCCAGCATTTT
CDR3aa: CAWIQGDSYNQPQHF

j_gene: TRBJ2-7
abundance: .
d_gene: TRBD1
v_gene: TRBV7-8
CDR3nt: TGTGCCAGCAGCCCTTGGAAATATGACAGGGCAGTCTCCTACGAGCAGTACTTC
CDR3aa: CASSPWKYDRAVSYEQYF

j_gene: TRBJ2-4
abundance: .
d_gene: .
v_gene: TRBV29-1
CDR3nt: TGCAGCGTGTACAAACGGCAGGGGCCCAAAAACATTCAGTACTTC
CDR3aa: CSVYKRQGPKNIQYF

j_gene: TRBJ2-6
abundance: .
d_gene: .
v_gene: TRBV2
CDR3nt: TGTGCCAGCAAGTGGCTCAATTCTGGGGCCAACGTCCTGACTTTC
CDR3aa: CASKWLNSGANVLTF

j_gene: TRBJ1-3
abundance: once
d_gene: .
v_gene: TRBV30
CDR3nt: TGTGCCTGGAGTGTAGGAGGGACTGGAAACACCATATATTTT
CDR3aa: CAWSVGGTGNTIYF

j_gene: TRBJ1-5
abundance: .
d_gene: .
v_gene: TRBV10-3
CDR3nt: TGTGCCATCAGTGAGTCTCAGCAGGGCTTCAATCAGCCCCAGCATTTT
CDR3aa: CAISESQQGFNQPQHF

j_gene: TRBJ1-2
abundance: .
d_gene: .
v_gene: TRBV29-1
CDR3nt: TGCAGCGTGGAGGACAGACTTAACTATGGCTACACCTTC
CDR3aa: CSVEDRLNYGYTF

j_gene: TRBJ2-5
abundance: few
d_gene: TRBD2
v_gene: TRBV29-1
CDR3nt: TGCAGCGTTCGCGGGAGCTTACTAGAGACCCAGTACTTC
CDR3aa: CSVRGSLLETQYF

j_gene: TRBJ2-2
abundance: few
d_gene: TRBD1
v_gene: TRBV6-6
CDR3nt: TGTGCCAGCAGTCGGACAGGGGGCGCCCCCGGGGAGCTGTTTTTT
CDR3aa: CASSRTGGAPGELFF

j_gene: TRBJ2-1
abundance: .
d_gene: TRBD2
v_gene: TRBV4-2
CDR3nt: TGTGCCAGCAGCCAAGATCATGGCGGACTAGCGGGGGCTCACAATGAGCAGTTCTTC
CDR3aa: CASSQDHGGLAGAHNEQFF

j_gene: TRBJ2-1
abundance: .
d_gene: .
v_gene: TRBV10-3
CDR3nt: TGTGCCATCAGTGGTACGAATGGAGAGCAGTTCTTC
CDR3aa: CAISGTNGEQFF

j_gene: TRBJ2-7
abundance: .
d_gene: TRBD1
v_gene: TRBV6-5
CDR3nt: TGTGCCAGCAGTTCCAGGACAGGCCTGGCCTACGAGCAGTACTTC
CDR3aa: CASSSRTGLAYEQYF

j_gene: TRBJ1-5
abundance: .
d_gene: .
v_gene: TRBV2
CDR3nt: TGTGCCAGCAGTGCAGGGAGGAATCAGCCCCAGCATTTT
CDR3aa: CASSAGRNQPQHF

j_gene: TRBJ2-5
abundance: .
d_gene: TRBD2
v_gene: TRBV10-3
CDR3nt: TGTGCCATCAGGACTAGCGGGGGGACTCCAGAGACCCAGTACTTC
CDR3aa: CAIRTSGGTPETQYF

j_gene: TRBJ2-7
abundance: once
d_gene: .
v_gene: TRBV15
CDR3nt: TGTGCCACCCGCGTAGGCAGTCCTATGGGCGAGCAGTACTTC
CDR3aa: CATRVGSPMGEQYF

j_gene: TRBJ2-5
abundance: .
d_gene: .
v_gene: TRBV10-3
CDR3nt: TGTGCCATCAGTGAGTCGCCTAGCGTTCAAGAGACCCAGTACTTC
CDR3aa: CAISESPSVQETQYF

j_gene: TRBJ2-7
abundance: few
d_gene: TRBD1
v_gene: TRBV7-9
CDR3nt: TGTGCCAGCAGCCTCCCGGAACTAAATTGGGACAGCAGCTCCTACGAGCAGTACTTC
CDR3aa: CASSLPELNWDSSSYEQYF

j_gene: TRBJ2-3
abundance: .
d_gene: TRBD2
v_gene: TRBV6-5
CDR3nt: TGTGCCAGCAGGCAGCGGGGGTTAGTAGATACGCAGTATTTT
CDR3aa: CASRQRGLVDTQYF

j_gene: TRBJ2-1
abundance: once
d_gene: .
v_gene: TRBV30
CDR3nt: TGTGCCTGGAGTGCCCACAGGAATGAGCAGTTCTTC
CDR3aa: CAWSAHRNEQFF

j_gene: TRBJ1-2
abundance: .
d_gene: TRBD1
v_gene: TRBV7-8
CDR3nt: TGTGCCAGCAGCGAACAGGGGGAGAATGGCTACACCTTC
CDR3aa: CASSEQGENGYTF

j_gene: TRBJ1-2
abundance: once
d_gene: .
v_gene: TRBV5-4
CDR3nt: TGTGCCAGCAGTCTTAACAGGGAGGGCTACACCTTC
CDR3aa: CASSLNREGYTF

j_gene: TRBJ2-3
abundance: .
d_gene: TRBD1
v_gene: TRBV7-2
CDR3nt: TGTGCCAGCAGCCATCGACAGGGGGATACGCAGTATTTT
CDR3aa: CASSHRQGDTQYF

j_gene: TRBJ1-1
abundance: .
d_gene: .
v_gene: TRBV6-5
CDR3nt: TGTGCATGCAGGGGACAATACACTGAAGCTTTCTTT
CDR3aa: CACRGQYTEAFF

j_gene: TRBJ2-5
abundance: .
d_gene: TRBD2
v_gene: TRBV30
CDR3nt: TGTGCCTGGAGCGGACTAGCGGGGGAGACCCAGTACTTC
CDR3aa: CAWSGLAGETQYF

j_gene: TRBJ2-4
abundance: few
d_gene: .
v_gene: TRBV29-1
CDR3nt: TGCAGCGTTGAAAGGGACACAAACATTCAGTACTTC
CDR3aa: CSVERDTNIQYF

j_gene: TRBJ1-1
abundance: .
d_gene: .
v_gene: TRBV4-1
CDR3nt: TGCGCCAGCAGCCAAGGCCTAAACGCCCCTGAAGCTTTCTTT
CDR3aa: CASSQGLNAPEAFF

j_gene: TRBJ1-5
abundance: .
d_gene: TRBD1
v_gene: TRBV29-1
CDR3nt: TGCAGCGCCAAATTGGGGACAGGGGCGAGCCAGCCCCAGCATTTT
CDR3aa: CSAKLGTGASQPQHF

j_gene: TRBJ2-3
abundance: .
d_gene: .
v_gene: TRBV5-1
CDR3nt: TGCGCCAGCAGCGATGGAAGCGGCTCCACAGATACGCAGTATTTT
CDR3aa: CASSDGSGSTDTQYF

j_gene: TRBJ2-2
abundance: .
d_gene: .
v_gene: TRBV19
CDR3nt: TGTGCCAGTAGTTACTCTGTCGGGGAGCTGTTTTTT
CDR3aa: CASSYSVGELFF

j_gene: TRBJ2-3
abundance: .
d_gene: .
v_gene: TRBV29-1
CDR3nt: TGCAGCGGGCAGCTTTCTACATTCACAGATACGCAGTATTTT
CDR3aa: CSGQLSTFTDTQYF

j_gene: TRBJ2-1
abundance: few
d_gene: TRBD2
v_gene: TRBV19
CDR3nt: TGTGCCAGCCGGACTAGCGGGGGGGTTGGCGGTGGAAATGAGCAGTTCTTC
CDR3aa: CASRTSGGVGGGNEQFF

j_gene: TRBJ2-7
abundance: .
d_gene: .
v_gene: TRBV30
CDR3nt: TGTGCCTGGAGTGCCCGGGGTACCTACGAGCAGTACTTC
CDR3aa: CAWSARGTYEQYF

j_gene: TRBJ2-7
abundance: .
d_gene: TRBD2
v_gene: TRBV11-2
CDR3nt: TGTGCCAGCAGCGCGGGACTAATCGAGCAGTACTTC
CDR3aa: CASSAGLIEQYF

j_gene: TRBJ1-6
abundance: .
d_gene: .
v_gene: TRBV19
CDR3nt: TGTGCCAGTAGTATAGGGGGAACAGCACCCCTCCACTTT
CDR3aa: CASSIGGTAPLHF